The clone carrying this T cell receptor beta chain was found many times. This sample is drawn from a study of CD8+CD57+ T cells in acquired aplastic anemia. Study-wide background: Healthy donors gave about 10.8 million reads on average for CD4+ cells.

The V and J ends lost 7 bases and 6 bases, in that order; junction bases with no gene match: 11. There are 14 residues in the CDR3. Germline loops: CDR1 MNHNS, CDR2 SASEGT. Investigators profiled TCR beta VDJ and CDR3 from genomic DNA template. TCRdb fed the reads into MiXCR, producing one record per CDR3 protein. Of roughly 130,000 distinct CDR3 sequences listed, roughly 50% are singletons. The TCR sequence derives from a human donor in good health, serving as a control. Sequenced input: sorted CD4+, CD8+, or CD8+CD57+ T cells (not recorded which) from PBMCs. The V and J genes are TRBV6-1 and TRBJ1-2; 7 nucleotides agree with TRBD1. CDR3 nucleotides: TGTGCCAGCAACGACAGGGTAGGGCATGATGGCTACACCTTC. Translating gives CASNDRVGHDGYTF.